This T cell receptor (beta chain) emerged from a study of sequential checkpoint blockade in melanoma. Study overall: After both sequences, patients received maintenance nivolumab.

This clone came up a few times. A read error is the likely source, as a far larger clone sits one nucleotide away. TCRdb's copy holds only in-frame clones and misses some; the assay was immunoSEQ multiplex PCR. The sample carries under 20,000 clones, over 60% recorded once. The treatment: randomized to nivolumab then ipilimumab (arm A) or the reverse (arm B). Patients had received no earlier DNA-damaging chemotherapy. Live CD3+CD8+ CD19− CD56− cells were sorted from PBMCs. The sample in question was CD8+ T cells sorted from blood (inferred from file names), obtained from a patient given nivolumab and ipilimumab in sequence. This clonotype originated in a human donor with melanoma.

This CDR3 reads CARSFHDRQGAGSPLHF. The CDR3 DNA follows: TGTGCCAGAAGCTTCCACGATAGACAGGGGGCAGGTTCACCCCTCCACTTT. This chain uses TRBV5-3 with TRBJ1-6; 10 bases line up with TRBD1. TRBV5-3 is filed as an ORF, its function uncertain. The CDR3 runs 17 residues. V trimming: 2 bases; J trimming: 9 bases; junction bases outside the gene matches: 11.